These T cell receptor beta chains were read from a single sample in a study of PD-L1 blockade in urothelial cancer. Method: immunoSEQ multiplex PCR; TCRdb's copy keeps in-frame clones and lacks some. Of roughly 39,000 clones detected, roughly nine tenths appear once; the ten largest clones hold 11%. The sample was PBMCs, taken around atezolizumab (anti-PD-L1) treatment. These receptor sequences come from a woman aged 60 to 75 with urothelial cancer. Both conserved end residues are part of each CDR3. The D gene is left open where the match is weak. Clone sizes are given selectively: once, few, many, or a class where the clone is expanded.

clone_size | j_call | v_call | d_call | cdr3_nt | cdr3_aa
- | TRBJ2-1 | TRBV7-2 | TRBD1 | TGTGCCAGCAGCTTAAGGACAGGGTCCTACAATGAGCAGTTCTTC | CASSLRTGSYNEQFF
- | TRBJ1-1 | TRBV10-3 | - | TGTGCCATCAGGAACAGGGAAGACACTGAAGCTTTCTTT | CAIRNREDTEAFF
- | TRBJ2-1 | TRBV7-3 | TRBD2 | TGTGCCAGCAGCTCGAGGACTAGCGGGAGTAGGTCCTACAATGAGCAGTTCTTC | CASSSRTSGSRSYNEQFF
few | TRBJ2-7 | TRBV5-5 | TRBD1 | TGTGCCAGCAGCAATCCCGACAGGGCCTACGAGCAGTACTTC | CASSNPDRAYEQYF
once | TRBJ1-2 | TRBV19 | TRBD1 | TGTGCCAGTGCACAGGGGGCTGGGTATGGCTACACCTTC | CASAQGAGYGYTF
- | TRBJ2-1 | TRBV19 | - | TGTGCCAGTAGTACACTAGAATCCTACAATGAGCAGTTCTTC | CASSTLESYNEQFF
- | TRBJ2-1 | TRBV27 | - | TGTGCCAGCAGTCCCGGACAGAGTCGGTCCTACAATGAGCAGTTCTTC | CASSPGQSRSYNEQFF
- | TRBJ2-3 | TRBV5-3 | - | TGTGCCAGAAGCCGCGGGGCTTCTAGCACAGATACGCAGTATTTT | CARSRGASSTDTQYF
- | TRBJ1-3 | TRBV5-4 | TRBD1 | TGTGCCAGCAGCTTGGTCCGGGACAGGAGCTCTGGAAACACCATATATTTT | CASSLVRDRSSGNTIYF
once | TRBJ2-2 | TRBV6-1 | TRBD1 | TGTGCCAGCAGTTTGGGACAGCCGAACACCGGGGAGCTGTTTTTT | CASSLGQPNTGELFF
- | TRBJ1-1 | TRBV13 | - | TGTGCCAGCAGCCCGCGCGGTTTGGCCACTGAAGCTTTCTTT | CASSPRGLATEAFF
- | TRBJ1-2 | TRBV5-1 | TRBD1 | TGCGCCAGCAGCCCAAGGACAGGGGGCCTCGAAGGCTACACCTTC | CASSPRTGGLEGYTF
- | TRBJ1-1 | TRBV15 | TRBD1 | TGTGCCACCACCGCCCAGGGGGACACTGAAGCTTTCTTT | CATTAQGDTEAFF
- | TRBJ2-7 | TRBV9 | TRBD2 | TGTGCCAGCAGCGTAGCTACGGGGGGCTACGAGCAGTACTTC | CASSVATGGYEQYF
- | TRBJ2-3 | TRBV4-2 | TRBD2 | TGTGCCAGCAGCCATTACCCCACGGGACTAGCGGGAGGCAACACAGATACGCAGTATTTT | CASSHYPTGLAGGNTDTQYF
- | TRBJ1-5 | TRBV25-1 | TRBD1 | TGTGCCAGCAGTGATAGGACAGGGTCTCAGCCCCAGCATTTT | CASSDRTGSQPQHF
- | TRBJ2-3 | TRBV6-5 | TRBD2 | TGTGCCAGCAGGAGACTAGCTACAGATACGCAGTATTTT | CASRRLATDTQYF
- | TRBJ1-1 | TRBV7-3 | TRBD1 | TGTGCCAGCAGCTCCCTGAGACAGGGCGGTAACACTGAAGCTTTCTTT | CASSSLRQGGNTEAFF
few | TRBJ2-1 | TRBV2 | - | TGTGCCAGCAGTATGGTCGGCTACAATGAGCAGTTCTTC | CASSMVGYNEQFF
- | TRBJ2-5 | TRBV10-3 | TRBD2 | TGTGCCATCAGTGAGTCAATGCGGGAGGGGGAGACCCAGTACTTC | CAISESMREGETQYF
- | TRBJ2-6 | TRBV28 | - | TGTGCCAGCAGTTTAGCGGGCAGGGGAAGGGCTGGGGCCAACGTCCTGACTTTC | CASSLAGRGRAGANVLTF
- | TRBJ1-1 | TRBV9 | TRBD1 | TGTGCCAGCAGCGTAGTGGAAGGGGGCGGGGCTGGAGCTTTCTTT | CASSVVEGGGAGAFF
- | TRBJ1-2 | TRBV5-3 | - | TGTGCCAGAAGCCCATCCCTAACGAACAGGAGACATAACTATGGCTACACCTTC | CARSPSLTNRRHNYGYTF
- | TRBJ2-7 | TRBV28 | TRBD1 | TGTGCCAGCAGTTTAAGGGGACAGTTGTCCTACGAGCAGTACTTC | CASSLRGQLSYEQYF
once | TRBJ2-2 | TRBV7-3 | TRBD2 | TGTGCCAGCAGCTTTTTGGCTAGCGGGAGGGCCGGCGGGGAGCTGTTTTTT | CASSFLASGRAGGELFF
- | TRBJ2-7 | TRBV27 | TRBD2 | TGTGCCAGCTCTGCCGCGGGAGGGAAGGGGTACGAGCAGTACTTC | CASSAAGGKGYEQYF
- | TRBJ1-6 | TRBV27 | TRBD1 | TGTGCCAGCAGTTTATGGACAGGGGGCGCATTTTCACCCCTCCACTTT | CASSLWTGGAFSPLHF
- | TRBJ2-1 | TRBV19 | TRBD2 | TGTGCCAGTAGTATGGCGGGGGGCCTCTACAATGAGCAGTTCTTC | CASSMAGGLYNEQFF
- | TRBJ1-1 | TRBV5-4 | TRBD1 | TGTGCCAGCAGCTTGGCTGCAGGGGGGAACACTGAAGCTTTCTTT | CASSLAAGGNTEAFF
few | TRBJ2-7 | TRBV25-1 | TRBD1 | TGTGCCAGCAGCGACGGACAGGGACACTACGAGCAGTACTTC | CASSDGQGHYEQYF
- | TRBJ2-2 | TRBV6-1 | TRBD1 | TGTGCCAGCAGTGCAGGCGGACAGGGTGGGACCGGGGAGCTGTTTTTT | CASSAGGQGGTGELFF
- | TRBJ1-1 | TRBV20-1 | - | TGCAGTGCTAGGTGGCAGGCTGAAGCTTTCTTT | CSARWQAEAFF
- | TRBJ2-5 | TRBV19 | - | TGTGCCAGTAGTATTCTTCCCCCATCTAGCGGAGAGGGGGGGACCCAGTACTTC | CASSILPPSSGEGGTQYF
few | TRBJ1-3 | TRBV25-1 | - | TGTGCCAGCAGTGATACAGGAGAAAACACCATATATTTT | CASSDTGENTIYF
- | TRBJ2-1 | TRBV19 | - | TGTGCCAGTAGGTCCCAGGGGTTGCACAATGAGCAGTTCTTC | CASRSQGLHNEQFF
few | TRBJ2-7 | TRBV9 | - | TGTGCCAGCAGCGTAGATCCAGGGAGGACCTACGAGCAGTACTTC | CASSVDPGRTYEQYF